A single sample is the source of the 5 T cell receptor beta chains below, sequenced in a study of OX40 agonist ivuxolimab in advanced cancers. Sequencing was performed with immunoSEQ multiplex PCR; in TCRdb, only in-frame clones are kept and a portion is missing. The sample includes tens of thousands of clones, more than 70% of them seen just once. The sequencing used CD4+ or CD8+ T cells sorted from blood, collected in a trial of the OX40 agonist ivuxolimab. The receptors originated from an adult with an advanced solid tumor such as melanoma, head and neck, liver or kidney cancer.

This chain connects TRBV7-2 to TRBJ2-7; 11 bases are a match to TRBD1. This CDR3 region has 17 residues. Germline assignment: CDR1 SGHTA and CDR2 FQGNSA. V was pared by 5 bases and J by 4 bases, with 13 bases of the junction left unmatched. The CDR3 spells CASSVATRDRGTYEQYF. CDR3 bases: TGTGCCAGCAGCGTCGCTACGAGGGACAGGGGGACTTACGAGCAGTACTTC.

For the CDR3, the DNA is TGTGCCAGCAGCAGACCCTACAATGAGCAGTTCTTC. Encoded protein: CASSRPYNEQFF. The chain recombines TRBV5-6 with TRBJ2-1; D remains ambiguous. Germline V gives CDR1 SGHDT, CDR2 YYEEEE. This CDR3 is 12 amino acids long. V dropped 4 bases and J dropped 2 bases, with 4 bases sitting between them.

The CDR3 here is CASSDGTSVFNEQFF. The CDR3 coding sequence is TGTGCCAGCAGTGATGGGACTAGCGTCTTCAATGAGCAGTTCTTC. V gene TRBV2 combines with J gene TRBJ2-1; 10 bases fit TRBD2. The CDR3 is 15 residues long. Germline V gives CDR1 SNHLY, CDR2 FYNNEI. V dropped 3 bases and J dropped 6; count of bases not matched to a gene: 5.

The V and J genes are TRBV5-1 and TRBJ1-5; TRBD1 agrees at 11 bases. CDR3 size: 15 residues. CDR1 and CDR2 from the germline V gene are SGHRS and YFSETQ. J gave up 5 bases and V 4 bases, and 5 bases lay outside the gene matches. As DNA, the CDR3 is TGCGCCAGCAGCCTTTGGACAGGGGGCGATCAGCCCCAGCATTTT. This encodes CASSLWTGGDQPQHF.

DNA of the CDR3: TGTGCCAGCAGCCAAAGCGGTTGGGGGAGAGGCTACACCTTC. Translation gives CASSQSGWGRGYTF. This chain connects TRBV4-2 to TRBJ1-2; possibly TRBD1 for D (5 bases). This CDR3 is 14 amino acids long. V lost 2 bases, J lost 8 bases, and 15 bases lay in between. CDR1 is LGHNA, CDR2 YNFKEQ, per germline.